The clone carrying this T cell receptor beta chain was seen a handful of times. Its target is not known. This entry comes from a study of T cells after yellow fever vaccination. Whole-study results and caveats: A large majority of primary-vaccination clones showed up again after the booster (under 98% CD4, around 85% CD8). Overlap between CD4 and CD8 compartments was detected for a small share of clonotypes.

Template switching with 5'RACE generated the TCR cDNA and added a universal primer site and UMIs. TCRdb re-called the 5' RACE reads with MiXCR, one entry per CDR3 protein. The repertoire includes nearly 300,000 distinct CDR3 sequences, under 9% of them detected once, and around 3.1% sits in the top ten. Germline loops: CDR1 SGHAT, CDR2 FQNNGV. V lost 2 bases to trimming and J lost 2 bases; unmatched junction nucleotides: 5. The CDR3 length is 15 residues. The rearrangement uses TRBV11-2 and TRBJ2-5; 7 nucleotides line up with TRBD2. This sample comprised CD4+ T cells sorted from PBMCs, obtained 5 days after the yellow fever booster vaccination. This TCR was sampled from a man aged 18-30 years who received the YFV17D yellow fever vaccine. The CDR3 nucleotides are TGTGCCAGCAGCTTAATGCTAGCGGATCAAGAGACCCAGTACTTC. Translation gives CASSLMLADQETQYF.